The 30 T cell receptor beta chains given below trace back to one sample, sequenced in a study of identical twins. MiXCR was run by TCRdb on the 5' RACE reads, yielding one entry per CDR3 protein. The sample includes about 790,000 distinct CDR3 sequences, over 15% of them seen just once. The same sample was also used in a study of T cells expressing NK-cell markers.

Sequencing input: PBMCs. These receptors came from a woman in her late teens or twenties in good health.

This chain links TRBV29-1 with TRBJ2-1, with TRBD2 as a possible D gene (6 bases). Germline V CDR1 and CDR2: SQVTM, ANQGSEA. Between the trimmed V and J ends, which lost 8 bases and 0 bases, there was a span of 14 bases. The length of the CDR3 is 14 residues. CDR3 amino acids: CSSAGLRSYNEQFF. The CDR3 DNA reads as TGCAGCTCCGCGGGACTCCGCTCCTACAATGAGCAGTTCTTC.

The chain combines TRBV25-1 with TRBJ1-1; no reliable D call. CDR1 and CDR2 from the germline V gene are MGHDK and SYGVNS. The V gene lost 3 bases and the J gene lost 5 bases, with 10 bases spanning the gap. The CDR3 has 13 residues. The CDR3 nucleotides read TGTGCCAGCAGTGATCCGGGGAGGACTGAAGCTTTCTTT. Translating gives CASSDPGRTEAFF.

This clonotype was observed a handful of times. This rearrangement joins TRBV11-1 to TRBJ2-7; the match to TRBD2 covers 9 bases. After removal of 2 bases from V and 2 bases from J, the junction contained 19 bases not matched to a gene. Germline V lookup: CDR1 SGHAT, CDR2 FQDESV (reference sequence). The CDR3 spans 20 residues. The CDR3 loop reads CASSLPPDGLASRGAYEQYF. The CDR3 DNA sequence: TGTGCCAGCAGCTTACCTCCCGACGGACTAGCGTCCAGGGGGGCCTACGAGCAGTACTTC.

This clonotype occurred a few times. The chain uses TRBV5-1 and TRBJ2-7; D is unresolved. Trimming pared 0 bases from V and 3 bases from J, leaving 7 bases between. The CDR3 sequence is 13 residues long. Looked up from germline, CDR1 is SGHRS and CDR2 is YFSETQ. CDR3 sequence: CASSLDIRYEQYF. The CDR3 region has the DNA TGCGCCAGCAGCTTGGACATTCGCTACGAGCAGTACTTC. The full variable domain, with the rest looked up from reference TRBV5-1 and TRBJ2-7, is KAGVTQTPRYLIKTRGQQVTLSCSPISGHRSVSWYQQTPGQGLQFLFEYFSETQRNKGNFPGRFSGRQFSNSRSEMNVSTLELGDSALYLCASSLDIRYEQYFGPGTRLTVT.

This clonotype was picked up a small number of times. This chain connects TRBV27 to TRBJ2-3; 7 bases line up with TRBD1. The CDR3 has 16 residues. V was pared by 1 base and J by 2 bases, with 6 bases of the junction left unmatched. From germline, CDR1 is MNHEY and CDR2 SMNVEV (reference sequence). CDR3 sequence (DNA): TGTGCCAGCAGTTTATTTGCAGGGGGAGTCACAGATACGCAGTATTTT. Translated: CASSLFAGGVTDTQYF.

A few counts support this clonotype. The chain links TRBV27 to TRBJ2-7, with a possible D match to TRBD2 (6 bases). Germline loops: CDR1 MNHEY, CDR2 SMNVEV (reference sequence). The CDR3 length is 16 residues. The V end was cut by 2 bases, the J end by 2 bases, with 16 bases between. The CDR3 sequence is CASSLGSGAFTYEQYF. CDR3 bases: TGTGCCAGCAGTTTAGGGTCGGGAGCCTTCACCTACGAGCAGTACTTC.

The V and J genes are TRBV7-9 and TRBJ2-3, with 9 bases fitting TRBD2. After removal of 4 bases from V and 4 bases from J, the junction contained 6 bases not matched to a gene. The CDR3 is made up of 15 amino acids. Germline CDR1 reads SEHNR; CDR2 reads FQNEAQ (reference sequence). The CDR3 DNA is TGTGCCAGCAGCTCCTCCGGGACTAGCTCAGATACGCAGTATTTT. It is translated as CASSSSGTSSDTQYF.

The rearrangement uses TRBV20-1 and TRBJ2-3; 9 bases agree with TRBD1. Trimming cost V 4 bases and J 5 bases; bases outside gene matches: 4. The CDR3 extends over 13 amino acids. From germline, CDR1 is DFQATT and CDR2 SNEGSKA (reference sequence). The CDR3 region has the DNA TGCAGTGCTAAACAGGGGGCAAGAGATACGCAGTATTTT. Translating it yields CSAKQGARDTQYF.

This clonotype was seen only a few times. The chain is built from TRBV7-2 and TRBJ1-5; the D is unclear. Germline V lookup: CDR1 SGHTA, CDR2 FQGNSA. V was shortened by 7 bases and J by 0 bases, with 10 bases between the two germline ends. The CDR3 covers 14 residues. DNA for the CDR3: TGTGCCAGCACCACCTCCAATAGCAATCAGCCCCAGCATTTT. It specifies CASTTSNSNQPQHF.

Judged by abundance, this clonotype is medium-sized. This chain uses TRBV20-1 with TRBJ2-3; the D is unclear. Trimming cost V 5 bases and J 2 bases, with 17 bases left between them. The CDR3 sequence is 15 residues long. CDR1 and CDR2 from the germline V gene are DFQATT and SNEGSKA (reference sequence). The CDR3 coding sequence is TGCAGTGCTGGAGTGAAAAGGGCTTCCACAGATACGCAGTATTTT. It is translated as CSAGVKRASTDTQYF.

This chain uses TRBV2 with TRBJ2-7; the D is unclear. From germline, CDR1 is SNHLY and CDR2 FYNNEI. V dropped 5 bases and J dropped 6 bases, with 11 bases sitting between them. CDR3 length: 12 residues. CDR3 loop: CASSSDPIEQYF. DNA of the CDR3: TGTGCCAGCAGTTCCGACCCGATCGAGCAGTACTTC. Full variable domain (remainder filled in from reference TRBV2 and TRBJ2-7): EPEVTQTPSHQVTQMGQEVILRCVPISNHLYFYWYRQILGQKVEFLVSFYNNEISEKSEIFDDQFSVERPDGSNFTLKIRSTKLEDSAMYFCASSSDPIEQYFGPGTRLTVT.

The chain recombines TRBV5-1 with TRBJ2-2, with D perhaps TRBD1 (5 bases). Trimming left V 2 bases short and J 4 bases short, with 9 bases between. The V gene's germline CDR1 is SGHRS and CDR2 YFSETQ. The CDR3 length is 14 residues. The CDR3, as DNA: TGCGCCAGCAGCTTCCCCAGGGTCACCGGGGAGCTGTTTTTT. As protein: CASSFPRVTGELFF. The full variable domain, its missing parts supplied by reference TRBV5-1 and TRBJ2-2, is KAGVTQTPRYLIKTRGQQVTLSCSPISGHRSVSWYQQTPGQGLQFLFEYFSETQRNKGNFPGRFSGRQFSNSRSEMNVSTLELGDSALYLCASSFPRVTGELFFGEGSRLTVL.

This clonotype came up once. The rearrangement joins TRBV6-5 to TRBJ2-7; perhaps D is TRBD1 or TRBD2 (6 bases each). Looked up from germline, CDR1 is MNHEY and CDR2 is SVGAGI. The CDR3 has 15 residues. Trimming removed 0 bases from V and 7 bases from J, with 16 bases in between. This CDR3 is CASSYSPGAKKEQYF. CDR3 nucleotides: TGTGCCAGCAGTTACTCGCCGGGGGCGAAAAAGGAGCAGTACTTC.

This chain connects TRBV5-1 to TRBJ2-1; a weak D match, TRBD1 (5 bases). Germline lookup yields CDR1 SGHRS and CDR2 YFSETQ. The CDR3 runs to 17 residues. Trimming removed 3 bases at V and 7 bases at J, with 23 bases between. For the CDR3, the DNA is TGCGCCAGCAGCTCACATACCTGGGGCAGGGATGGGAATGAGCAGTTCTTC. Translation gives CASSSHTWGRDGNEQFF.

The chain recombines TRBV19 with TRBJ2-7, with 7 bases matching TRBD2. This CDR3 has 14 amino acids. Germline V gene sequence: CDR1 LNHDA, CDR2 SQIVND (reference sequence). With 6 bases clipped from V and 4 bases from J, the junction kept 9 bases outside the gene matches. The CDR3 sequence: CASSFGGSWYEQYF. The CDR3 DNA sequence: TGTGCCAGTAGCTTCGGCGGGAGTTGGTACGAGCAGTACTTC.

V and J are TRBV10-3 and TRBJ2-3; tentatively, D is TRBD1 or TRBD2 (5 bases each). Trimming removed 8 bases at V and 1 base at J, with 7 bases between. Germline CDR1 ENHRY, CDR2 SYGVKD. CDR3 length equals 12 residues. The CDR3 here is CAIRDRTDTQYF. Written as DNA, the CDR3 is TGTGCCATCCGGGACCGCACAGATACGCAGTATTTT.

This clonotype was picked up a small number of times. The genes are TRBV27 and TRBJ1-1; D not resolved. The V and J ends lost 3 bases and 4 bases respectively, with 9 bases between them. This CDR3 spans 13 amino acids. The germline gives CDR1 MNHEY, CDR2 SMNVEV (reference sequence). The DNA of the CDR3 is TGTGCCAGCAGTTTTATAGGCAGCACTGAAGCTTTCTTT. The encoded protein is CASSFIGSTEAFF.

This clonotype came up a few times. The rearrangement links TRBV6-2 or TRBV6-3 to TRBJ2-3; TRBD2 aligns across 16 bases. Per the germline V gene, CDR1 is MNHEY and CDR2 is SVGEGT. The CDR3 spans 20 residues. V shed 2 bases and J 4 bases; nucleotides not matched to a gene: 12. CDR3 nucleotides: TGTGCCAGCAGTTACCCGACAGGGACTAGCGGGAGGGGATGGGCAGATACGCAGTATTTT. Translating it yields CASSYPTGTSGRGWADTQYF.

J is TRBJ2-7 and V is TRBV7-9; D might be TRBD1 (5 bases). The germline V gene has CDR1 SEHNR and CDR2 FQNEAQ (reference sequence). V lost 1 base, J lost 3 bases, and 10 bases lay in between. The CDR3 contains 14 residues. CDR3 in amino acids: CASSLESGNYEQYF. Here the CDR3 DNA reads TGTGCCAGCAGCTTAGAATCAGGGAACTACGAGCAGTACTTC. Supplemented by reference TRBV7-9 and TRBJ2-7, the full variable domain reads DTGVSQNPRHKITKRGQNVTFRCDPISEHNRLYWYRQTLGQGPEFLTYFQNEAQLEKSRLLSDRFSAERPKGSFSTLEIQRTEQGDSAMYLCASSLESGNYEQYFGPGTRLTVT.

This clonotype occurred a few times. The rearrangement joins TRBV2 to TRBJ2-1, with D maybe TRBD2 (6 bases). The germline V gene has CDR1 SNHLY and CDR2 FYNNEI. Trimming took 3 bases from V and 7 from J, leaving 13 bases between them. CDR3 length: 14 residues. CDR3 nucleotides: TGTGCCAGCAGTGAGCGACTAGTGCTGAATGAGCAGTTCTTC. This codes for CASSERLVLNEQFF.

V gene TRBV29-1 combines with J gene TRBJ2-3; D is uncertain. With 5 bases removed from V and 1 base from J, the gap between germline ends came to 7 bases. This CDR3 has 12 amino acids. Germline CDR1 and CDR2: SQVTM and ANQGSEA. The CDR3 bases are TGCAGCGTTCCAATCCGCACAGATACGCAGTATTTT. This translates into CSVPIRTDTQYF.

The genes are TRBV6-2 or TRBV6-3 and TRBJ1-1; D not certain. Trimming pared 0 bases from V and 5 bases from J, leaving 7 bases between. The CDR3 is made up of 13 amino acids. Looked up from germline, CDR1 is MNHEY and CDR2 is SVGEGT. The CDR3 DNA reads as TGTGCCAGCAGTTACTCGACCAGTACTGAAGCTTTCTTT. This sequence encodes CASSYSTSTEAFF.

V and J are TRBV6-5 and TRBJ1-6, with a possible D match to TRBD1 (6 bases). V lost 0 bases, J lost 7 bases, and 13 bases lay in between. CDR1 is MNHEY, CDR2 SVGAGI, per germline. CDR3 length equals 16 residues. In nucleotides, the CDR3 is TGTGCCAGCAGTTACTCGAGCTCGGGGGCCAATTCACCCCTCCACTTT. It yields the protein CASSYSSSGANSPLHF.

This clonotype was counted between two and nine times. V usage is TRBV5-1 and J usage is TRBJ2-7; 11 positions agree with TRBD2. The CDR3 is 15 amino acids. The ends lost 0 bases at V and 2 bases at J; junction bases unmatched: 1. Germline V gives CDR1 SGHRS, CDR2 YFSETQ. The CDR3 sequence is CASSLEGLAAYEQYF. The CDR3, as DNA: TGCGCCAGCAGCTTGGAGGGACTAGCGGCCTACGAGCAGTACTTC. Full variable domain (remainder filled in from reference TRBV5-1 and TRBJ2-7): KAGVTQTPRYLIKTRGQQVTLSCSPISGHRSVSWYQQTPGQGLQFLFEYFSETQRNKGNFPGRFSGRQFSNSRSEMNVSTLELGDSALYLCASSLEGLAAYEQYFGPGTRLTVT.

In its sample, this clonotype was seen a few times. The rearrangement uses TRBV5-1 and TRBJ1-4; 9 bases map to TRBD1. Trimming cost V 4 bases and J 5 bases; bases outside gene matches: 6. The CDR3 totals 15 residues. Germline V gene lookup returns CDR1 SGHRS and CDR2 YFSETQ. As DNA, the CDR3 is TGCGCCAGCAGCCCCGGGACAGGGCGAAATGAAAAACTGTTTTTT. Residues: CASSPGTGRNEKLFF.

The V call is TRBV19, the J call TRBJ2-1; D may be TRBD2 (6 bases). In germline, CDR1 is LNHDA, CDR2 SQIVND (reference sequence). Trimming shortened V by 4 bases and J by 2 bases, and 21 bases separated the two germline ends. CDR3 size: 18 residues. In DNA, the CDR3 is TGTGCCAGTAGTAGCCAACCCTATACCCAGCGGGCCTACAATGAGCAGTTCTTC. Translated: CASSSQPYTQRAYNEQFF.

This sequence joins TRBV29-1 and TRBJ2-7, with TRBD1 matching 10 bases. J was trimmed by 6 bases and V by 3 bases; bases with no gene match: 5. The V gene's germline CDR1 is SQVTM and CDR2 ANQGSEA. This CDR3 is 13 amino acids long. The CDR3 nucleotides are TGCAGCGTTGAGAGGGACAGGGGCCCCGAGCAGTACTTC. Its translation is CSVERDRGPEQYF.

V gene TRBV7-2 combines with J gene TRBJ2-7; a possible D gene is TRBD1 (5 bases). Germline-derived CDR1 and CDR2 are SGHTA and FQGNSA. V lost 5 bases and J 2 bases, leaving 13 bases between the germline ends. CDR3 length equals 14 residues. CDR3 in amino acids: CASSPSRGPYEQYF. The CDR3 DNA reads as TGTGCCAGCAGCCCAAGTAGGGGTCCCTACGAGCAGTACTTC.

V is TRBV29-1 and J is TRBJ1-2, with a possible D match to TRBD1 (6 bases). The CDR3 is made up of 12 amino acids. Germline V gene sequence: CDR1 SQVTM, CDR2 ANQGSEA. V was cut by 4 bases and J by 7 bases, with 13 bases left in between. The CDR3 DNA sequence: TGCAGCGTTGTCTCTGGGGGCCCTGGCTACACCTTC. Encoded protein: CSVVSGGPGYTF.

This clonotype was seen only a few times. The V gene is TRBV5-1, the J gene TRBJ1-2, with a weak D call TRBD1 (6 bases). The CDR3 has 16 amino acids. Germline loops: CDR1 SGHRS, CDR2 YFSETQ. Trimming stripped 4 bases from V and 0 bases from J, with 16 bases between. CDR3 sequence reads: CASSPSQGRANYGYTF. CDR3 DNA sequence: TGCGCCAGCAGCCCGAGTCAGGGGAGAGCTAACTATGGCTACACCTTC.